These T cell receptor beta chains were read from a single sample in a study of T cell changes during pregnancy in multiple sclerosis. Libraries were prepared by immunoSEQ multiplex PCR; TCRdb keeps only in-frame clonotypes and omits some of them. Of 35,000 to 40,000 clones in the sample, over 75% were seen once. The specimen was CD4+ T cells from peripheral blood mononuclear cells, collected before pregnancy. Receptor source: a female donor with multiple sclerosis, enrolled in a pregnancy study. Each CDR3 is given with its conserved first and last residue. D genes are given only for firm matches. Rows may omit the clone size; those that give it use once, few, many or a size class.

J gene,clone size,V gene,D gene,CDR3 DNA,CDR3 protein
TRBJ1-2,.,TRBV28,TRBD1,TGTGCCAGCAGTTTAGCTACCGGGACAGGAGTTCTCTATGGCTACACCTTC,CASSLATGTGVLYGYTF
TRBJ1-3,.,TRBV5-1,TRBD1,TGCGCCAGCAGCTTGGACTCGGGACAGGGGTCTGGAAACACCATATATTTT,CASSLDSGQGSGNTIYF
TRBJ1-2,.,TRBV7-2,.,TGTGCCAGCAGGGGAAAGGACTCCTTCGGCGGTGGCTACACCTTC,CASRGKDSFGGGYTF
TRBJ2-3,.,TRBV11-2,.,TGTGCCAGCAGCTTGCAGGGGGGCGCAGATACGCAGTATTTT,CASSLQGGADTQYF
TRBJ2-5,.,TRBV5-1,.,TGCGCCAGCAGCTGGGGTGGGGGGGCTGAGGAGACCCAGTACTTC,CASSWGGGAEETQYF
TRBJ1-1,.,TRBV9,TRBD1,TGTGCCAGCAGCTTCTGGACAGGGAACACTGAAGCTTTCTTT,CASSFWTGNTEAFF
TRBJ1-2,.,TRBV6-5,.,TGTGCCAGCAGAGCAGAGACAGCTTCGGGTGGCTACACCTTC,CASRAETASGGYTF
TRBJ1-6,.,TRBV5-1,TRBD1,TGCGCCAGCAGTTTGGACAGGGACAAATCACCCCTCCACTTT,CASSLDRDKSPLHF
TRBJ1-4,.,TRBV9,TRBD1,TGTGCCAGCAGCGTAGACGGAGGGGGCACTGAAAAACTGTTTTTT,CASSVDGGGTEKLFF
TRBJ2-7,.,TRBV19,.,TGTGCCAGTAGTATTAGAGGGGGATCCATCTACGAGCAGTACTTC,CASSIRGGSIYEQYF
TRBJ2-7,once,TRBV5-1,TRBD2,TGCGCCAGCAGCCCGTGGACTAGCGGGATTTACGAGCAGTACTTC,CASSPWTSGIYEQYF
TRBJ2-1,.,TRBV15,TRBD2,TGTGCCACCAGAGGGGCGGGAGGGCCTAGCAATGAGCAGTTCTTC,CATRGAGGPSNEQFF
TRBJ2-1,.,TRBV18,.,TGTGCCAGCTCACCTGCGAACCCCAATGAGCAGTTCTTC,CASSPANPNEQFF
TRBJ1-1,once,TRBV6-6,.,TGTGCCAGCAGTCTGGAGGTTGGGGGGACCACTGAAGCTTTCTTT,CASSLEVGGTTEAFF
TRBJ1-5,.,TRBV28,.,TGTGCCAGTAGAATTTCGGGGGAGGGCGCGAGGCAGCCCCAGCATTTT,CASRISGEGARQPQHF
TRBJ2-2,.,TRBV19,.,TGTGCCAGTAGTATAGTGGGGGGAGTTGCCGGGGAGCTGTTTTTT,CASSIVGGVAGELFF
TRBJ1-2,.,TRBV10-3,.,TGTGCCATCACTGGTGAGGCCAACTATGGCTACACCTTC,CAITGEANYGYTF
TRBJ2-1,.,TRBV7-2,.,TGTGCCAGCAGCTCGGGGAGGCCCCCGACCTACAATGAGCAGTTCTTC,CASSSGRPPTYNEQFF
TRBJ2-1,.,TRBV5-1,TRBD2,TGCGCCAGCAGCTTGCCCAGCGGGAGGGCAGGTAATGAGCAGTTCTTC,CASSLPSGRAGNEQFF
TRBJ1-2,.,TRBV7-9,TRBD1,TGTGCCAGCAGCCCAGGGGACAGAAACTATGGCTACACCTTC,CASSPGDRNYGYTF
TRBJ2-5,.,TRBV30,TRBD1,TGTGCCTGGACCGGGGCGACAGGGGCGGGAGAGACCCAGTACTTC,CAWTGATGAGETQYF
TRBJ1-5,few,TRBV28,TRBD1,TGTGCCACCAACCCTAGGACAGGGGGCAATCAGCCCCAGCATTTT,CATNPRTGGNQPQHF
TRBJ2-7,.,TRBV27,.,TGTGCCACCCGGGGGGCAGGGACCCTCGGGAACGAGCAGTACTTC,CATRGAGTLGNEQYF
TRBJ2-7,.,TRBV10-1,TRBD1,TGCGCCAGCAGTGGGGACAGGGGGCGAAGCTCCTACGAGCAGTACTTC,CASSGDRGRSSYEQYF
TRBJ2-7,.,TRBV11-1,TRBD1,TGTGCCAGCAGCACCAGTAGGACAGGGAACCCCTACGAGCAGTACTTC,CASSTSRTGNPYEQYF
TRBJ1-3,.,TRBV10-3,TRBD1,TGTGCCATCCGAGGGACAGGAAGCTCTGGAAACACCATATATTTT,CAIRGTGSSGNTIYF
TRBJ1-1,.,TRBV4-1,.,TGCGCCAGCAGCCAAGGACGGGGTAACACTGAAGCTTTCTTT,CASSQGRGNTEAFF
TRBJ2-5,.,TRBV18,.,TGTGCCAGCTCACCATCGTTAGAAGAGACCCAGTACTTC,CASSPSLEETQYF
TRBJ2-7,.,TRBV4-3,.,TGCGCCAGCAGCCAAGGAATGAGGTACGAGCAGTACTTC,CASSQGMRYEQYF
TRBJ2-5,.,TRBV4-1,.,TGCGCCAGCAGCCAGTTGCCGGGAGCCCATCGAGAGACCCAGTACTTC,CASSQLPGAHRETQYF
TRBJ2-1,once,TRBV5-5,.,TGTGCCAGCCGCCCAAGAGGTTATCTTAACAATGAGCAGTTCTTC,CASRPRGYLNNEQFF
TRBJ2-5,.,TRBV5-1,TRBD1,TGCGCCAGCAGCTTGGGCAGGGGGCTTGAGACCCAGTACTTC,CASSLGRGLETQYF
TRBJ1-2,.,TRBV30,.,TGTGCCTGGAGTTCCCCATCGGGTAACTATGGCTACACCTTC,CAWSSPSGNYGYTF
TRBJ2-3,.,TRBV19,TRBD1,TGTGCCAGTAGCGGACAGGGGGGAGATGGCACAGATACGCAGTATTTT,CASSGQGGDGTDTQYF
TRBJ2-7,.,TRBV7-9,TRBD1,TGTGCCAGCAGCATCGACAGGGCGTCCTACGAGCAGTACTTC,CASSIDRASYEQYF
TRBJ2-7,.,TRBV11-2,TRBD2,TGTGCCAGCAGCTTAGACCCCGGGAGGGCCTTAGACGAGCAGTACTTC,CASSLDPGRALDEQYF
TRBJ2-7,.,TRBV27,TRBD1,TGTGCCAGCAGGGGCACGACAGGGGGCTACGAGCAGTACTTC,CASRGTTGGYEQYF
TRBJ2-5,.,TRBV6-6,TRBD2,TGTGCCAGCAGTTACTTGCGGGAGGGCCTCGAGACCCAGTACTTC,CASSYLREGLETQYF
TRBJ2-3,.,TRBV7-9,.,TGTGCCAGCAGCCTAGCTACGGGAACCCCAGGCACAGATACGCAGTATTTT,CASSLATGTPGTDTQYF
TRBJ1-5,.,TRBV2,.,TGTGCCAGCAGGGACATGGGGGGGCAGCCCCAGCATTTT,CASRDMGGQPQHF
TRBJ2-7,.,TRBV12-2,.,TGTGCAAGTCGCTTCCGACTTCCGACTAGCGGCACTTACGAGCAGTACTTC,CASRFRLPTSGTYEQYF
TRBJ2-5,.,TRBV28,.,TGTGCCAGCAGTCTCCGAGCTACCCACCAAGAGACCCAGTACTTC,CASSLRATHQETQYF
TRBJ2-7,.,TRBV6-5,TRBD1,TGTGCCAGCAGTTACTCGCTAGGACAGGGGTACGAGCAGTACTTC,CASSYSLGQGYEQYF
TRBJ1-2,.,TRBV28,TRBD1,TGTGCCAGCAGTTTATTTTGGACAGGGGAAACTAACTATGGCTACACCTTC,CASSLFWTGETNYGYTF